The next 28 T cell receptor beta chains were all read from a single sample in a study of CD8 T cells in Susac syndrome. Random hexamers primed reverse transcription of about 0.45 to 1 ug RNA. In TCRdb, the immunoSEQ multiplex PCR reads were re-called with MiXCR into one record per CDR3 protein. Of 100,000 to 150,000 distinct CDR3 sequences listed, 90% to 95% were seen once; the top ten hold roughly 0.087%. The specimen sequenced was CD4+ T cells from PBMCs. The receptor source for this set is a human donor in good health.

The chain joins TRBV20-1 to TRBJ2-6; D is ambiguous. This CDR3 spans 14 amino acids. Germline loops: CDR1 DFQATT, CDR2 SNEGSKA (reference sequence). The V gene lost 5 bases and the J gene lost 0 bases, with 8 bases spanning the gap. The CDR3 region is CSAARSSGANVLTF. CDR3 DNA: TGCAGTGCTGCCCGAAGCTCTGGGGCCAACGTCCTGACTTTC.

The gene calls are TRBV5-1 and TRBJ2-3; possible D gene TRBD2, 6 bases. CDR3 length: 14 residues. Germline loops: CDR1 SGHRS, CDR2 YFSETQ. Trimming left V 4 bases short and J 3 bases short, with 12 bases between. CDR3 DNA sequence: TGCGCCAGCAGCAAGGGACTGGTGACAGATACGCAGTATTTT. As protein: CASSKGLVTDTQYF.

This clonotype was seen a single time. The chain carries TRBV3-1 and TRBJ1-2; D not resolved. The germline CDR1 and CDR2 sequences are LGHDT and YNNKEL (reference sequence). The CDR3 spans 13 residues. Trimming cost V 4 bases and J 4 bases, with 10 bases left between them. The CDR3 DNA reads TGTGCCAGCAGCCCGCCGGCCTTCTATGGCTACACCTTC. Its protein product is CASSPPAFYGYTF.

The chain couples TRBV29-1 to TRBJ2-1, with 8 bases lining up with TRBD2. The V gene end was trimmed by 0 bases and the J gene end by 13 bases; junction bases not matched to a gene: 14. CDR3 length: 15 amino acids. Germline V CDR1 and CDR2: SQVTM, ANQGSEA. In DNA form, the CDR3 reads TGCAGCGTTGAAGATCCTTCCCGGGGGGGACTCCATCAGTTCTTC. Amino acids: CSVEDPSRGGLHQFF.

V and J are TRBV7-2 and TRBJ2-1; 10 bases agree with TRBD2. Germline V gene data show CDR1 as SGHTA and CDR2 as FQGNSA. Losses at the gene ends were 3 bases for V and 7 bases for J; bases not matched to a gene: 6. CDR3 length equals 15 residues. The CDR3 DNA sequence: TGTGCCAGCAGCTTCTCGGGACTAGCGTTTAATGAGCAGTTCTTC. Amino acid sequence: CASSFSGLAFNEQFF.

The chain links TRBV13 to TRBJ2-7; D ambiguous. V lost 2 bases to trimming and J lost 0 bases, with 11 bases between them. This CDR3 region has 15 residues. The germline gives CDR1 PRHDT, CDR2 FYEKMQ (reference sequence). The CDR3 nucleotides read TGTGCCAGCAGCTTAAGCCCAGGCAGCTCCTACGAGCAGTACTTC. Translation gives CASSLSPGSSYEQYF. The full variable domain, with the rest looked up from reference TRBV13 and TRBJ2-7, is AAGVIQSPRHLIKEKRETATLKCYPIPRHDTVYWYQQGPGQDPQFLISFYEKMQSDKGSIPDRFSAQQFSDYHSELNMSSLELGDSALYFCASSLSPGSSYEQYFGPGTRLTVT.

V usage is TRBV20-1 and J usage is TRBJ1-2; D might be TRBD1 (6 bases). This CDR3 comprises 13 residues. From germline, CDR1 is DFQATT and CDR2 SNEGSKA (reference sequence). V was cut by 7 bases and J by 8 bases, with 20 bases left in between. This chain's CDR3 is CSVRPWGADGYTF. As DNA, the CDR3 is TGCAGTGTCAGGCCATGGGGGGCCGACGGCTACACCTTC.

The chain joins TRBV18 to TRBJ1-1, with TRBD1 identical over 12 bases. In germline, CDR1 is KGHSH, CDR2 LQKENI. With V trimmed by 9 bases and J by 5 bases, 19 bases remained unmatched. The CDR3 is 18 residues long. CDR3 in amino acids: CARAYFAGQGARGTEAFF. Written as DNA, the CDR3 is TGTGCCAGAGCCTACTTCGCGGGACAGGGGGCCAGAGGGACTGAAGCTTTCTTT. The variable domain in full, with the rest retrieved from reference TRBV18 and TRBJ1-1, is NAGVMQNPRHLVRRRGQEARLRCSPMKGHSHVYWYRQLPEEGLKFMVYLQKENIIDESGMPKERFSAEFPKEGPSILRIQQVVRGDSAAYFCARAYFAGQGARGTEAFFGQGTRLTVV.

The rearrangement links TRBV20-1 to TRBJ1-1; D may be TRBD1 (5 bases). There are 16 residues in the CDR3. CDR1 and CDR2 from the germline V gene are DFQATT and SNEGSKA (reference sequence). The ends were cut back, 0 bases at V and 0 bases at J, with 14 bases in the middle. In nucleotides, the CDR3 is TGCAGTGCTAGAGATGTTGGGGGGACGGTGAACACTGAAGCTTTCTTT. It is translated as CSARDVGGTVNTEAFF.

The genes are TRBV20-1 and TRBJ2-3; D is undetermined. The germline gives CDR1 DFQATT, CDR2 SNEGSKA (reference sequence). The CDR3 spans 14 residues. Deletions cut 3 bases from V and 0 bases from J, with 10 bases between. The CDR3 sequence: CSARDGPSTDTQYF. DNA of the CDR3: TGCAGTGCTAGGGACGGGCCAAGCACAGATACGCAGTATTTT.

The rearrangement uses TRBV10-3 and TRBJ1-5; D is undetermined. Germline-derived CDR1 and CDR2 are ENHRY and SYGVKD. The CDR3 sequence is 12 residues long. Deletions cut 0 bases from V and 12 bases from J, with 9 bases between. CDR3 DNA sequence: TGTGCCATCAGTGAGTCGGGGTCTAGCCAGCATTTT. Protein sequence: CAISESGSSQHF.

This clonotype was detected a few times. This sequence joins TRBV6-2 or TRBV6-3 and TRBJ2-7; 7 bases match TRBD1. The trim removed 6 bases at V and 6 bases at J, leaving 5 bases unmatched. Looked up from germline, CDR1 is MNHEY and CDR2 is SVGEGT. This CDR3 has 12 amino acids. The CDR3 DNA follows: TGTGCCAGCAGCACGACAGGGATCGAGCAGTACTTC. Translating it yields CASSTTGIEQYF.

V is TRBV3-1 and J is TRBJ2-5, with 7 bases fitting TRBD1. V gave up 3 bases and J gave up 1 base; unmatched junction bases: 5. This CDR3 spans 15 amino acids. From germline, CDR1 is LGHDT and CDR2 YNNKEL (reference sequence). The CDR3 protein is CASSQGQTRQETQYF. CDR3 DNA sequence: TGTGCCAGCAGCCAGGGACAGACACGCCAAGAGACCCAGTACTTC.

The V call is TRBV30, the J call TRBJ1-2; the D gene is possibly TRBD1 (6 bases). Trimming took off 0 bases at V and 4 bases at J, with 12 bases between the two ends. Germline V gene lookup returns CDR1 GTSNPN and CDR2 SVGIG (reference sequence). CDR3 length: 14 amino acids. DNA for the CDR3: TGTGCCTGGAGTGTAAACAGGGTGGGCTATGGCTACACCTTC. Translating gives CAWSVNRVGYGYTF.

The CDR3 DNA reads TGTGCCAGCAGCCGTACAGGGGACCGACACAATGAGCAGTTCTTC. Translating it yields CASSRTGDRHNEQFF. The chain combines TRBV5-8 with TRBJ2-1; 7 bases are shared with TRBD1. Germline V lookup: CDR1 SGHTS, CDR2 YDEGEE. CDR3 length: 15 residues. V was pared by 4 bases and J by 5 bases, with 9 bases of the junction left unmatched.

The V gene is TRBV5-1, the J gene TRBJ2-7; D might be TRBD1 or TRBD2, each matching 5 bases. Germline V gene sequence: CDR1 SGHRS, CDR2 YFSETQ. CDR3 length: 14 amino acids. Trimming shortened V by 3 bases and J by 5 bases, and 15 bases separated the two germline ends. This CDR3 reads CASSWGSQPNEQYF. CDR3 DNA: TGCGCCAGCAGCTGGGGGAGCCAACCGAACGAGCAGTACTTC.

The CDR3 loop is CASSEGLARQETQYF. CDR3 coding DNA: TGTGCCAGCAGTGAGGGACTCGCACGGCAAGAGACCCAGTACTTC. This chain links TRBV2 with TRBJ2-5, with D tentatively TRBD2 (6 bases). V lost 3 bases, J lost 2 bases, and 13 bases lay in between. Germline CDR1 SNHLY, CDR2 FYNNEI. The CDR3 extends over 15 amino acids.

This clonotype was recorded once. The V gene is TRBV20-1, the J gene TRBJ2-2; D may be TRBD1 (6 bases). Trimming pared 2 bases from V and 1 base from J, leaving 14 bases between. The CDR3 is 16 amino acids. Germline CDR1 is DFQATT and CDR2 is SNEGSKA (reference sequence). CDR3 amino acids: CSARQRGHLNTGELFF. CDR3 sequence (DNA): TGCAGTGCTAGACAAAGGGGACACCTGAACACCGGGGAGCTGTTTTTT.

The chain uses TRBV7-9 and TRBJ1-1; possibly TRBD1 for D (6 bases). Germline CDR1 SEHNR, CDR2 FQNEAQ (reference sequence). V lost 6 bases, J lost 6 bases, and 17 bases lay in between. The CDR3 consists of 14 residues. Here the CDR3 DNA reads TGTGCCAGCAGTCCAACAGGGTTGGCGGCTGAAGCTTTCTTT. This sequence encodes CASSPTGLAAEAFF. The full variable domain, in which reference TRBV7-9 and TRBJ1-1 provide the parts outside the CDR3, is DTGVSQNPRHKITKRGQNVTFRCDPISEHNRLYWYRQTLGQGPEFLTYFQNEAQLEKSRLLSDRFSAERPKGSFSTLEIQRTEQGDSAMYLCASSPTGLAAEAFFGQGTRLTVV.

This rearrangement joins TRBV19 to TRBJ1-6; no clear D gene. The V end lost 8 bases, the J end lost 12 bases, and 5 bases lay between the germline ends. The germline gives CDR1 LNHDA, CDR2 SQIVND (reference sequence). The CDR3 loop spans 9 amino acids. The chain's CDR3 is CASPRPLHF. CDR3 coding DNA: TGTGCCAGTCCTCGACCCCTCCACTTT.

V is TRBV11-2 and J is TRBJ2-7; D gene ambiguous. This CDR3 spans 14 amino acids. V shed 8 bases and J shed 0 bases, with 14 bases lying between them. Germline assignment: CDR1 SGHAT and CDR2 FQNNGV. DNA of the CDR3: TGTGCCAGCTCCGCGACACGAAACTCCTACGAGCAGTACTTC. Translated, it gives CASSATRNSYEQYF.

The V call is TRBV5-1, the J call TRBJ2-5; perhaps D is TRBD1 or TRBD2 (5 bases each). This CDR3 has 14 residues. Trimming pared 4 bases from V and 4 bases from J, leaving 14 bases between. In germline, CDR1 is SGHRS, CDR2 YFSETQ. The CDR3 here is CASSLRGGRETQYF. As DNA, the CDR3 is TGCGCCAGCAGCCTTCGTGGGGGACGAGAGACCCAGTACTTC. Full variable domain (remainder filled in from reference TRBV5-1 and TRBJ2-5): KAGVTQTPRYLIKTRGQQVTLSCSPISGHRSVSWYQQTPGQGLQFLFEYFSETQRNKGNFPGRFSGRQFSNSRSEMNVSTLELGDSALYLCASSLRGGRETQYFGPGTRLLVL.

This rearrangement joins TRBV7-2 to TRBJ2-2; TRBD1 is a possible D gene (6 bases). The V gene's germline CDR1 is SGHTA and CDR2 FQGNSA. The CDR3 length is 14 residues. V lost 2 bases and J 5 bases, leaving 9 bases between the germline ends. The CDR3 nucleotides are TGTGCCAGCAGCTTAAGGGGACAAACCGGGGAGCTGTTTTTT. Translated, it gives CASSLRGQTGELFF. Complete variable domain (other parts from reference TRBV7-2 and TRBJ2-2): GAGVSQSPSNKVTEKGKDVELRCDPISGHTALYWYRQSLGQGLEFLIYFQGNSAPDKSGLPSDRFSAERTGGSVSTLTIQRTQQEDSAVYLCASSLRGQTGELFFGEGSRLTVL.

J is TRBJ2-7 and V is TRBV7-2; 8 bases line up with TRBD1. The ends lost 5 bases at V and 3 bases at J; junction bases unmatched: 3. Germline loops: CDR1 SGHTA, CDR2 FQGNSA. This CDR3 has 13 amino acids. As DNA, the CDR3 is TGTGCCAGCAGCGACACAGGGGGCTACGAGCAGTACTTC. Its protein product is CASSDTGGYEQYF.

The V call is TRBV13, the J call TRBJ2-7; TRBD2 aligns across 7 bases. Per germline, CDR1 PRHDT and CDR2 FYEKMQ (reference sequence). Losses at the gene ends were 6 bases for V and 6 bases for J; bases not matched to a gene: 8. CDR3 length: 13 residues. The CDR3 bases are TGTGCCAGCAGTCAACGGACTAGGTCCGAGCAGTACTTC. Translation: CASSQRTRSEQYF.

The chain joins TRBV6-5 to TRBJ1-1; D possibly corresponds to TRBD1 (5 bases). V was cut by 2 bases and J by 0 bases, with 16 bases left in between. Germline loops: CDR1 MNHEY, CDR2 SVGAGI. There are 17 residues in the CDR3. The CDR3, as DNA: TGTGCCAGCAGTTACGTCGCAGGGTGGGGATTGAACACTGAAGCTTTCTTT. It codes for CASSYVAGWGLNTEAFF.

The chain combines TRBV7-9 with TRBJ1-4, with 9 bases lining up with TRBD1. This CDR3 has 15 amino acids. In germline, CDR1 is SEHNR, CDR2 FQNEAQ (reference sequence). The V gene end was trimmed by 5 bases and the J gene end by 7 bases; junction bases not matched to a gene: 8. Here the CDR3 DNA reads TGTGCCAGCAGCCTACCGGGACAGGGAGGTGAAAAACTGTTTTTT. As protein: CASSLPGQGGEKLFF.

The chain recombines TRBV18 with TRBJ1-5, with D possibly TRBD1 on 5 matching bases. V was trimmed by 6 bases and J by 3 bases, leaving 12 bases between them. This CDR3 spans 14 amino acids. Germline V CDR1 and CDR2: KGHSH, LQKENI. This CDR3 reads CASSTGAVNQPQHF. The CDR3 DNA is TGTGCCAGCTCGACCGGGGCAGTCAATCAGCCCCAGCATTTT.